This T cell receptor (beta chain) was observed in a study of blood T cell repertoires in COVID-19. Profiling relied on immunoSEQ multiplex PCR, and the TCRdb table lists in-frame clones only, not all of them. The data contain 60,000 or so clones, about 89% of them seen just once; the ten biggest clones take up 14%. The ends were cut back, 0 bases at V and 1 base at J, with 16 bases in the middle. CDR1 is SGHRS, CDR2 YFSETQ, per germline. The CDR3 extends over 17 amino acids. J is TRBJ2-5 and V is TRBV5-1; D may be TRBD1 (6 bases). The sequenced material came from peripheral blood. The sequence was obtained from a woman aged 55 to 70 with active COVID-19. The CDR3, as DNA: TGCGCCAGCAGCTTGGACAGGGCCTTATCATCCCAAGAGACCCAGTACTTC. Amino acids: CASSLDRALSSQETQYF.